This T cell receptor (beta chain) was observed in a study of neoadjuvant nivolumab and ipilimumab in lung cancer. The wider study: Nivolumab 3 mg/kg was given days 1, 15 and 29, plus ipilimumab 1 mg/kg day 1 in combination. Study-level results: Compared with tumor-adjacent uninvolved lung, resected tumors showed greater richness and clonality. Only two of four nivolumab-treated tumors gained richness and clonality by surgery. Higher pretherapy blood TCR richness went with higher resected-tumor richness.

About this clone itself: Its antigen is currently unknown.

Germline assignment: CDR1 WSHSY and CDR2 SAAADI. V lost 0 bases and J lost 2, with 2 bases in between. The CDR3 contains 13 residues. TCRdb's copy holds only in-frame clones and misses some; the assay was immunoSEQ multiplex PCR. The sample contains approximately 35,000 clones, 92% of which appear only once. The chain employs TRBV10-2 and TRBJ1-3, with D hard to call. The material sequenced was peripheral blood, taken after neoadjuvant nivolumab, alone or with ipilimumab, at or shortly before surgery. The TCR originated in an adult with non-small cell lung cancer. CDR3 coding DNA: TGCGCCAGCAGTGAGTCACCTGGAAACACCATATATTTT. It specifies CASSESPGNTIYF.